Shown below are 15 T cell receptor beta chains from a single sample sequenced in a study of identifying expanded T cells in peripheral blood. Generated by immunoSEQ multiplex PCR, the TCRdb table keeps only in-frame clones and is missing some. The top ten clones hold approximately 5.6% of a sample with 95,000 or so clones, around 86% of them seen once. The sample consisted of blood. Every receptor here comes from a person between 18 and 75 years old in good health.

This chain joins TRBV2 and TRBJ2-2; no firm D call. V lost 2 bases and J lost 3, with 10 bases in between. Germline values: CDR1 SNHLY, CDR2 FYNNEI. This CDR3 is 15 amino acids long. The CDR3 protein is CASSESSQHTGELFF. The CDR3 region has the DNA TGTGCCAGCAGTGAATCCTCACAACACACCGGGGAGCTGTTTTTT.

The V gene is TRBV7-7, the J gene TRBJ2-7; TRBD2 agrees at 8 bases. This CDR3 contains 15 residues. CDR1 and CDR2 (germline): SSHAT, FNYEAQ (reference sequence). V shed 3 bases, J shed 2 bases, and the junction held 6 bases outside the gene matches. The CDR3 sequence is CASSFGRGAPYEQYF. The CDR3 nucleotides are TGTGCCAGCAGCTTCGGGCGGGGGGCCCCCTACGAGCAGTACTTC.

The chain has TRBV6-1 and TRBJ1-4, with TRBD1 matching over 9 bases. V lost 6 bases to trimming and J lost 8 bases; unmatched junction nucleotides: 4. This CDR3 has 13 residues. Germline values: CDR1 MNHNS, CDR2 SASEGT. CDR3 bases: TGTGCCAGCAGCTACAGGGGGCAAGAAAAACTGTTTTTT. This translates into CASSYRGQEKLFF.

This chain uses TRBV15 with TRBJ1-1, with no clear D. CDR3 length: 13 residues. Trimming left V 1 base short and J 1 base short, with 4 bases between. Germline V lookup: CDR1 LNHNV, CDR2 YYDKDF (reference sequence). This chain's CDR3 is CATSRGRNTEAFF. The DNA of the CDR3 is TGTGCCACCAGCAGAGGGAGGAACACTGAAGCTTTCTTT. The full variable domain, in which reference TRBV15 and TRBJ1-1 provide the parts outside the CDR3, is DAMVIQNPRYQVTQFGKPVTLSCSQTLNHNVMYWYQQKSSQAPKLLFHYYDKDFNNEADTPDNFQSRRPNTSFCFLDIRSPGLGDTAMYLCATSRGRNTEAFFGQGTRLTVV.

The chain links TRBV5-8 to TRBJ1-5, with D hard to call. Trimming took 1 base from V and 3 from J, leaving 20 bases between them. The CDR3 is made up of 18 amino acids. The germline gives CDR1 SGHTS, CDR2 YDEGEE. The CDR3 nucleotides read TGTGCCAGCAGCTTGACCGGGGATTTTTGGGTTATCAATCAGCCCCAGCATTTT. Its protein is CASSLTGDFWVINQPQHF.

The V call is TRBV11-3, the J call TRBJ2-1, with 9 nucleotides matching TRBD2. V lost 3 bases, J lost 10 bases, and 10 bases stayed unmatched. Looked up from germline, CDR1 is SGHNT and CDR2 is YENEEA. The CDR3 spans 15 residues. The CDR3 sequence: CASSFRSGGSAEQFF. CDR3 in DNA: TGTGCCAGCAGCTTTCGGAGCGGGGGGAGCGCCGAGCAGTTCTTC.

The rearrangement joins TRBV11-3 to TRBJ2-3; TRBD2 is a possible D gene (7 bases). Looked up from germline, CDR1 is SGHNT and CDR2 is YENEEA. The CDR3 is 16 residues long. The V gene lost 1 base and the J gene lost 4 bases, with 15 bases spanning the gap. CDR3 sequence: CASSLGGGRESDTQYF. Written as DNA, the CDR3 is TGTGCCAGCAGCTTAGGGGGGGGCAGGGAGTCAGATACGCAGTATTTT. The entire variable domain, with the rest obtained from reference TRBV11-3 and TRBJ2-3, is as follows: EAGVVQSPRYKIIEKKQPVAFWCNPISGHNTLYWYLQNLGQGPELLIRYENEEAVDDSQLPKDRFSAERLKGVDSTLKIQPAELGDSAVYLCASSLGGGRESDTQYFGPGTRLTVL.

The V gene is TRBV10-1, the J gene TRBJ1-2, with a tentative D call TRBD1 (6 bases). The V end was cut by 0 bases, the J end by 4 bases, with 12 bases between. The germline gives CDR1 WNHNN, CDR2 SYGVQD (reference sequence). The CDR3 is 15 amino acids. CDR3: CASSESIQGPYGYTF. As DNA, the CDR3 is TGCGCCAGCAGTGAGTCGATTCAGGGGCCCTATGGCTACACCTTC.

This chain uses TRBV2 with TRBJ2-7, with TRBD1 identical over 8 bases. This CDR3 is 13 amino acids long. Per germline, CDR1 SNHLY and CDR2 FYNNEI. V lost 6 bases, J lost 2 bases, and 3 bases stayed unmatched. CDR3 protein: CASRKQGAYEQYF. CDR3 coding DNA: TGTGCCAGCAGAAAACAGGGGGCCTACGAGCAGTACTTC.

This chain links TRBV4-1 with TRBJ2-7; perhaps TRBD1 as D (6 bases). Germline lookup yields CDR1 MGHRA and CDR2 YSYEKL. Trimming removed 0 bases at V and 4 bases at J, with 16 bases between. This CDR3 has 16 residues. The CDR3 is CASSQDQGGKGYEQYF. Here the CDR3 DNA reads TGCGCCAGCAGCCAAGATCAAGGGGGTAAAGGATACGAGCAGTACTTC.

This chain connects TRBV25-1 to TRBJ2-6; D ambiguous. The CDR3 runs to 15 residues. Trimming removed 3 bases at V and 4 bases at J, with 10 bases between. CDR1 is MGHDK and CDR2 is SYGVNS in the germline V gene. The CDR3 reads CASSDRVSGANVLTF. As DNA, the CDR3 is TGTGCCAGCAGTGATAGAGTTTCCGGGGCCAACGTCCTGACTTTC.

This chain connects TRBV29-1 to TRBJ1-1; TRBD1 agrees at 9 bases. This CDR3 is built from 11 residues. CDR1 is SQVTM and CDR2 is ANQGSEA in the germline V gene. Trimming at V came to 6 bases and at J to 6 bases, leaving 2 bases not matched to a gene. The CDR3 sequence: CSVQGAPEAFF. In DNA form, the CDR3 reads TGCAGCGTACAGGGGGCCCCTGAAGCTTTCTTT.

This clone was counted a few times. This chain links TRBV9 with TRBJ2-2; D assignment may be TRBD1 or TRBD2 (5 bases each). The V end was cut by 4 bases, the J end by 2 bases, with 15 bases between. CDR1 and CDR2 (germline): SGDLS, YYNGEE. The CDR3 runs 16 residues. For the CDR3, the DNA is TGTGCCAGCAGCCCCTCCGGGGCAGGCAACACCGGGGAGCTGTTTTTT. Amino acids: CASSPSGAGNTGELFF. The full variable domain, rest sourced from reference TRBV9 and TRBJ2-2, is DSGVTQTPKHLITATGQRVTLRCSPRSGDLSVYWYQQSLDQGLQFLIQYYNGEERAKGNILERFSAQQFPDLHSELNLSSLELGDSALYFCASSPSGAGNTGELFFGEGSRLTVL.

The V call is TRBV6-4, the J call TRBJ1-5; the match to TRBD1 covers 8 bases. The CDR3 consists of 14 residues. Unmatched junction bases numbered 3, after V lost 6 bases and J lost 2 bases. Germline CDR1 is MRHNA and CDR2 is SNTAGT. The CDR3 protein is CASSSGGGNQPQHF. The CDR3 DNA sequence: TGTGCCAGCAGCTCAGGGGGCGGCAATCAGCCCCAGCATTTT.

The chain recombines TRBV4-3 with TRBJ2-3, with unresolved D. Per germline, CDR1 LGHNA and CDR2 YSLEER. Trimming stripped 0 bases from V and 4 bases from J, with 8 bases between. The CDR3 has 14 amino acids. The CDR3 DNA sequence: TGCGCCAGCAGCCAAGAGGAGCGCGCAGATACGCAGTATTTT. Translation gives CASSQEERADTQYF.